A selection of T cell receptor beta chains follows, all from one sample in a study of OX40 agonist ivuxolimab in advanced cancers. The data were produced by immunoSEQ multiplex PCR, yet TCRdb's version contains in-frame clones alone and is incomplete. This table holds over 40,000 clones, around 82% found once. Specimen: CD4+ or CD8+ T cells sorted from blood, collected in a trial of the OX40 agonist ivuxolimab. The receptors originated from an adult with an advanced solid tumor such as melanoma, head and neck, liver or kidney cancer. Both conserved end residues are part of each CDR3. Each record gives: D gene, J gene, V gene, clone size, CDR3 length, CDR3 protein, CDR3 DNA. A D gene is named only where the DNA matches it firmly. Not all rows give a size; the values are once, few, many and, for expanded clones, a class.

. TRBJ2-1 TRBV5-1 . 14 CASSLELVNNEQFF TGCGCCAGCAGCTTGGAACTAGTAAACAATGAGCAGTTCTTC
TRBD1 TRBJ2-7 TRBV5-1 . 15 CASSTSGTGFDEQYF TGCGCCAGCAGCACCTCCGGGACAGGGTTTGACGAGCAGTACTTC
. TRBJ2-1 TRBV14 . 16 CASSQQGRDSYNEQFF TGTGCCAGCAGCCAACAGGGGCGGGATTCGTATAATGAGCAGTTCTTC
TRBD2 TRBJ2-7 TRBV5-1 . 15 CASGTTSGGSYEQYF TGCGCCAGCGGGACGACTAGCGGGGGCTCCTACGAGCAGTACTTC
TRBD1 TRBJ2-2 TRBV6-1 . 14 CASTGTGGTGELFF TGTGCCAGCACCGGGACAGGTGGGACCGGGGAGCTGTTTTTT
. TRBJ1-1 TRBV6-1 . 15 CASSGTFGANTEAFF TGTGCCAGCAGTGGGACATTCGGGGCGAACACTGAAGCTTTCTTT
TRBD2 TRBJ2-1 TRBV28 . 15 CASSLGLAGGNEQFF TGTGCCAGCAGTTTGGGACTAGCGGGAGGGAATGAGCAGTTCTTC
TRBD1 TRBJ1-4 TRBV18 . 15 CASSPGQASNEKLFF TGTGCCAGCTCACCAGGACAGGCTTCTAATGAAAAACTGTTTTTT
. TRBJ1-6 TRBV5-4 few 15 CASSLGRQGNSPLHF TGTGCCAGCAGCTTGGGCCGGCAGGGTAACTCACCCCTCCACTTT
. TRBJ1-2 TRBV6-6 . 15 CASSYSAGINYGYTF TGTGCCAGCAGTTACTCGGCAGGGATTAACTATGGCTACACCTTC